Listed here are 14 T cell receptor beta chains from one sample, sequenced in a study of breast tumors, draining lymph nodes, adjacent tissues. Breast cancer patients provided tissue from their axillary draining lymph nodes. TCRdb reprocessed the multiplex PCR reads via MiXCR and lists one record per CDR3 protein. The sample has approximately 100,000 distinct CDR3 sequences; 21% are singletons. The sequenced sample was axillary lymph node tissue. The source is a female donor with breast cancer. Some clones in this sample may be carry-over from other donors' samples.

This clonotype was detected many times. The chain has TRBV29-1 and TRBJ1-2, with 9 bases aligning to TRBD1. V gave up 7 bases and J gave up 8 bases; unmatched junction bases: 8. The germline V gene has CDR1 SQVTM and CDR2 ANQGSEA. CDR3 length: 12 residues. The CDR3 bases are TGCAGCGCTAATACAGGGGGCGCCGGCTACACCTTC. This gives the protein CSANTGGAGYTF.

This clonotype has a count of ten or more. This chain joins TRBV4-1 and TRBJ2-2; no definite D call. V was shortened by 3 bases and J by 4 bases, with 9 bases between the two germline ends. Germline assignment: CDR1 MGHRA and CDR2 YSYEKL. The CDR3 length is 14 residues. CDR3: CASSHALPTGELFF. As DNA, the CDR3 is TGCGCCAGCAGCCACGCCCTCCCCACCGGGGAGCTGTTTTTT.

This clonotype was seen repeatedly, ten times or more. V gene TRBV20-1 combines with J gene TRBJ2-5; the D is unclear. Germline V lookup: CDR1 DFQATT, CDR2 SNEGSKA (reference sequence). V was trimmed by 3 bases and J by 2 bases, leaving 16 bases between them. CDR3 size: 15 residues. Here the CDR3 DNA reads TGCAGTGCTAGCGATGCATACGGTACACAAGAGACCCAGTACTTC. Translation: CSASDAYGTQETQYF.

This clonotype occurred many times. This chain links TRBV6-2 or TRBV6-3 with TRBJ1-6; perhaps TRBD1 as D (5 bases). CDR1 MNHEY and CDR2 SVGEGT come from the germline V gene. The CDR3 totals 16 residues. V was shortened by 6 bases and J by 0 bases, with 12 bases between the two germline ends. CDR3 bases: TGTGCCAGCAGCCGGGGGGATCCCTCCTATAATTCACCCCTCCACTTT. Translating it yields CASSRGDPSYNSPLHF.

The V call is TRBV5-1, the J call TRBJ2-7; 10 bases are shared with TRBD2. Germline V gives CDR1 SGHRS, CDR2 YFSETQ. V gave up 1 base and J gave up 1 base; unmatched junction bases: 11. The length of the CDR3 is 18 residues. The DNA for the CDR3 is TGCGCCAGCAGCTTGTCCCCTAGCGGGAGTTGGGGGTCCTACGAGCAGTACTTC. It codes for CASSLSPSGSWGSYEQYF.

In its sample, this clonotype was seen many times. The chain links TRBV27 to TRBJ1-3; TRBD1 might be the D (5 bases). Germline loops: CDR1 MNHEY, CDR2 SMNVEV (reference sequence). This CDR3 comprises 14 residues. The V gene lost 8 bases and the J gene lost 4 bases, with 15 bases spanning the gap. The CDR3 spells CASGWGGAGNTIYF. The CDR3 DNA reads as TGTGCCAGCGGATGGGGGGGAGCCGGAAACACCATATATTTT.

This clonotype came up many times. The CDR3, as DNA: TGTGCCAGCAGTGAGGTGGGGGTGCCCCAAGAGACCCAGTACTTC. Translated, it gives CASSEVGVPQETQYF. The rearrangement links TRBV2 to TRBJ2-5, with D tentatively TRBD1 or TRBD2 (5 bases each). The CDR3 has 15 residues. Germline CDR1 reads SNHLY; CDR2 reads FYNNEI. The ends were cut back, 3 bases at V and 1 base at J, with 12 bases in the middle. The full variable domain, in which reference TRBV2 and TRBJ2-5 provide the parts outside the CDR3, is EPEVTQTPSHQVTQMGQEVILRCVPISNHLYFYWYRQILGQKVEFLVSFYNNEISEKSEIFDDQFSVERPDGSNFTLKIRSTKLEDSAMYFCASSEVGVPQETQYFGPGTRLLVL.

Notes on this clonotype: A much bigger clone sits one base away, suggesting this may be a read error. V gene TRBV5-1 combines with J gene TRBJ2-1; TRBD2 matches 13 bases. The ends lost 4 bases at V and 7 bases at J; junction bases unmatched: 5. Germline V gene data show CDR1 as SGHRS and CDR2 as YFSETQ. The CDR3 loop spans 15 amino acids. CDR3 in DNA: TGCGCCAGCAGCCCACTAGCGGGAGGGTCGAATGAGCAGTTCTTC. Translating gives CASSPLAGGSNEQFF. Combining the CDR3 with reference TRBV5-1 and TRBJ2-1 gives the whole variable domain KAGVTQTPRYLIKTRGQQVTLSCSPISGHRSVSWYQQTPGQGLQFLFEYFSETQRNKGNFPGRFSGRQFSNSRSEMNVSTLELGDSALYLCASSPLAGGSNEQFFGPGTRLTVL.

This clonotype is deemed medium-sized (0.01 to 0.1%). The V call is TRBV29-1, the J call TRBJ1-2, with D hard to call. Germline V gene sequence: CDR1 SQVTM, CDR2 ANQGSEA. The V end lost 3 bases, the J end lost 3 bases, and 11 bases lay between the germline ends. The CDR3 runs to 13 residues. The CDR3 DNA is TGCAGCGTTGAGGACGAGAAGCACTATGGCTACACCTTC. Translating gives CSVEDEKHYGYTF.

This clonotype was found many times. The CDR3 nucleotides read TGTGCCAGCAGACAACTAGCGGGAAAGGCCCAAGAGACCCAGTACTTC. This codes for CASRQLAGKAQETQYF. The V gene is TRBV7-9, the J gene TRBJ2-5; 10 nucleotides line up with TRBD2. Per the germline V gene, CDR1 is SEHNR and CDR2 is FQNEAQ (reference sequence). The CDR3 is 16 amino acids. J was trimmed by 1 base and V by 6 bases; bases with no gene match: 8.

Details on this clonotype: A much bigger clone sits one base away, suggesting this may be a read error. J is TRBJ2-2 and V is TRBV6-6; D is possibly TRBD1 (5 bases). The CDR3 loop spans 12 amino acids. Trimming left V 7 bases short and J 7 bases short, with 10 bases between. Germline V gene lookup returns CDR1 MNHNY and CDR2 SVGAGI (reference sequence). The DNA of the CDR3 is TGTGCCAGCAATAAGGGGCTCGGGGAGCTGTTTTTT. This codes for CASNKGLGELFF.

This clonotype was seen repeatedly, ten times or more. The rearrangement uses TRBV20-1 and TRBJ2-3; D is uncertain. Germline CDR1 DFQATT, CDR2 SNEGSKA (reference sequence). The CDR3 has 12 residues. The CDR3 bases are TGCCGGGCGGCAGGCGGTGGGGATACGCAGTATTTT. Its translation is CRAAGGGDTQYF.

In its sample, this clonotype was seen many times. The chain joins TRBV15 to TRBJ2-5; no clear D gene. The germline V gene has CDR1 LNHNV and CDR2 YYDKDF (reference sequence). The V end was cut by 0 bases, the J end by 4 bases, with 12 bases between. This CDR3 region has 15 residues. The CDR3 DNA reads as TGTGCCACCAGCAGAGATCCCTCAGGTTTAGAGACCCAGTACTTC. Protein: CATSRDPSGLETQYF.

This sequence joins TRBV27 and TRBJ1-1, with D tentatively TRBD1 (5 bases). The CDR3 is 13 amino acids. Between the trimmed V and J ends, which lost 5 bases and 7 bases, there was a span of 14 bases. Germline V gives CDR1 MNHEY, CDR2 SMNVEV (reference sequence). CDR3 sequence reads: CASSPLGGGEAFF. DNA of the CDR3: TGTGCCAGCAGTCCCCTGGGGGGTGGTGAAGCTTTCTTT.